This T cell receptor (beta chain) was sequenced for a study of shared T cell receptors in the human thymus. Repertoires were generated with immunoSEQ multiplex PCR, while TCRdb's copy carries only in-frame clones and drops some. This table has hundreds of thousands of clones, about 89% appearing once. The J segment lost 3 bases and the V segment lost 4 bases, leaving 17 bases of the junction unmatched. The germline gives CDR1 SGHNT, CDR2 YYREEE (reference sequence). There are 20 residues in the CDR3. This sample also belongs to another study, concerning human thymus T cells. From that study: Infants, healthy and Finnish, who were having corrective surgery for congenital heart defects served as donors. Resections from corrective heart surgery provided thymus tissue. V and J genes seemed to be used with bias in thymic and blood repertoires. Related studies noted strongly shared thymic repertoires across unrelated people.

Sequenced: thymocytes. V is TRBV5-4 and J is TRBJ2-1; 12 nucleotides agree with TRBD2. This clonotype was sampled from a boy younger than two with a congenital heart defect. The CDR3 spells CASSPGRLAGGRSLYNEQFF. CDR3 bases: TGTGCCAGCAGCCCGGGTCGCCTAGCGGGGGGGCGGTCCCTCTACAATGAGCAGTTCTTC.